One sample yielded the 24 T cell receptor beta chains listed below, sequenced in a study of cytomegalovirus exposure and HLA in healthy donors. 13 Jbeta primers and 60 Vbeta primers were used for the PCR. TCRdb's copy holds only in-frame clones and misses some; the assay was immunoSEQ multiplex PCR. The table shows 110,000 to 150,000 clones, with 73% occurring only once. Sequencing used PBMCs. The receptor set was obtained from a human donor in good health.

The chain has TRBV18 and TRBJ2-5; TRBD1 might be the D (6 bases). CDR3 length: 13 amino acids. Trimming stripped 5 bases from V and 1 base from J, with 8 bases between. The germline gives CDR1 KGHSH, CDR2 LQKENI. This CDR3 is CASSSGVQETQYF. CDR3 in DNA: TGTGCCAGCTCATCAGGGGTCCAAGAGACCCAGTACTTC.

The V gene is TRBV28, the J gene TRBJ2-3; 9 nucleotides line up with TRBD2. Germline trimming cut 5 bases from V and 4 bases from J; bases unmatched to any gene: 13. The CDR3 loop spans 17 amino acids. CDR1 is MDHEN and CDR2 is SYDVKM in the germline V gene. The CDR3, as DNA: TGTGCCAGCAGTCCCAGATGGGTAGGCGGGGGGGCAGATACGCAGTATTTT. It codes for CASSPRWVGGGADTQYF.

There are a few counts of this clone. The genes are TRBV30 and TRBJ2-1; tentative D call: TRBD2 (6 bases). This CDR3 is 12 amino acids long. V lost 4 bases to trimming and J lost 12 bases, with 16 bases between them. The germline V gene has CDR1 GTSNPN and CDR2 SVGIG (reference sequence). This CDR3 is CAWIPTGGAQFF. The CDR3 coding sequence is TGTGCCTGGATCCCTACCGGGGGTGCGCAGTTCTTC. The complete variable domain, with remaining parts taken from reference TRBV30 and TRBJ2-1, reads SQTIHQWPATLVQPVGSPLSLECTVEGTSNPNLYWYRQAAGRGLQLLFYSVGIGQISSEVPQNLSASRPQDRQFILSSKKLLLSDSGFYLCAWIPTGGAQFFGPGTRLTVL.

This chain's CDR3 is CASSLGSPPDAQYF. CDR3 bases: TGTGCCAGCAGCTTAGGCTCACCCCCAGATGCTCAGTACTTC. The V and J genes are TRBV7-3 and TRBJ2-5; D remains ambiguous. V was clipped by 2 bases and J by 11 bases, with 18 bases between them. CDR1 is SGHTA and CDR2 is FQGTGA in the germline V gene. CDR3 length equals 14 residues.

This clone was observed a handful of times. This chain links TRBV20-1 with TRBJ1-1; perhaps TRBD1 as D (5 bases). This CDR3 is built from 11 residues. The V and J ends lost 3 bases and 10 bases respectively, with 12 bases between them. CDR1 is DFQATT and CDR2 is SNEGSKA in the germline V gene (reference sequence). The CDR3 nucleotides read TGCAGTGCTAGTAGGGGCGTTGGAGCTTTCTTT. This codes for CSASRGVGAFF.

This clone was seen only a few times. In nucleotides, the CDR3 is TGTGCCAGCTCACCGTTGACAGGGTTCGATGAGCAGTTCTTC. Translation gives CASSPLTGFDEQFF. The chain recombines TRBV18 with TRBJ2-1; 7 bases fit TRBD1. V gave up 3 bases and J gave up 8 bases; unmatched junction bases: 7. The germline V gene encodes CDR1 KGHSH and CDR2 LQKENI. The CDR3 has 14 residues.

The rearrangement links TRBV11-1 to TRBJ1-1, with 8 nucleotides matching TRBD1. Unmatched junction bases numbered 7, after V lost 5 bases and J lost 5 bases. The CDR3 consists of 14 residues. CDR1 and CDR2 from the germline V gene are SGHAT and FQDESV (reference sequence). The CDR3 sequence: CASSRPGQETEAFF. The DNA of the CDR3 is TGTGCCAGCAGCCGCCCGGGACAGGAAACTGAAGCTTTCTTT.

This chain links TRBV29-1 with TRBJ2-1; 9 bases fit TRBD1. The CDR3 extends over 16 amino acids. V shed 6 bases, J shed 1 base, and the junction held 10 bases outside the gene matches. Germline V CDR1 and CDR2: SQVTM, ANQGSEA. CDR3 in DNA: TGCAGCGTAAAATCCGGGACAGGGACATCCTACAATGAGCAGTTCTTC. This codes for CSVKSGTGTSYNEQFF.

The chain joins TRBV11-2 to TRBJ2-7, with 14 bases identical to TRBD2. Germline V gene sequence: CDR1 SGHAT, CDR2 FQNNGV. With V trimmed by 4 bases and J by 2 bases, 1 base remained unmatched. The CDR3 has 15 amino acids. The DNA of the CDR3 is TGTGCCAGCAGCTGGACTAGCGGGGGGCCCTACGAGCAGTACTTC. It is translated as CASSWTSGGPYEQYF.

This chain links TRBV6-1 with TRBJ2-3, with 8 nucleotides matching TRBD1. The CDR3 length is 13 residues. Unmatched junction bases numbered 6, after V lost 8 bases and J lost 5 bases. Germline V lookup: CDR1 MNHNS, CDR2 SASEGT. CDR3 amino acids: CASFGQGIDTQYF. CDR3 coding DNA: TGTGCCAGCTTCGGACAGGGAATAGATACGCAGTATTTT.

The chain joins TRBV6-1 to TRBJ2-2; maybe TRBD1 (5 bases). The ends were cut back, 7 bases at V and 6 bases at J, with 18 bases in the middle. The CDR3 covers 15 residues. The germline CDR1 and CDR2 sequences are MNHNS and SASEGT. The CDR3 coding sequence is TGTGCCAGCACTAGGGGTGGAATTTGGGCCGGGGAGCTGTTTTTT. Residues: CASTRGGIWAGELFF.

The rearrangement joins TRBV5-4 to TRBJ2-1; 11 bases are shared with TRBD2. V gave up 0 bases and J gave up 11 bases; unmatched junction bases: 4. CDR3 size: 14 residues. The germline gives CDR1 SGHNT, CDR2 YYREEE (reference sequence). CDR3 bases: TGTGCCAGCAGCTTGGATACTAGCGGGAGACAGCAGTTCTTC. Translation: CASSLDTSGRQQFF. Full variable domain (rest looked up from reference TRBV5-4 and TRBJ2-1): ETGVTQSPTHLIKTRGQQVTLRCSSQSGHNTVSWYQQALGQGPQFIFQYYREEENGRGNFPPRFSGLQFPNYSSELNVNALELDDSALYLCASSLDTSGRQQFFGPGTRLTVL.

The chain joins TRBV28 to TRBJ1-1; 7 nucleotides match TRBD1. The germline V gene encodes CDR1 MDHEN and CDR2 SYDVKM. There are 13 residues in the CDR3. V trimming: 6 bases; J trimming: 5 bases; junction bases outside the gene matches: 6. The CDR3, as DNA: TGTGCCAGCAGAGCCCAGGGGGAAACTGAAGCTTTCTTT. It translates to CASRAQGETEAFF.

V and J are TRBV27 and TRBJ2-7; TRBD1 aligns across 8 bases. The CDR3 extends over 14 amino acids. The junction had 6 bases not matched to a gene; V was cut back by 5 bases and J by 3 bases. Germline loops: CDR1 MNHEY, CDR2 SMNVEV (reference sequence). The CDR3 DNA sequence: TGTGCCAGCAGTCCCGGACAGGGAGGCTACGAGCAGTACTTC. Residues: CASSPGQGGYEQYF.

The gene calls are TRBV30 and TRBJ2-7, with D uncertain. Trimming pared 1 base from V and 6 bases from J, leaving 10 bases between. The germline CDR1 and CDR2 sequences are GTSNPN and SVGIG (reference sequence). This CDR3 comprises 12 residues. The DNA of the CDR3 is TGTGCCTGGAGTGCCAGTTTTCTCGAGCAGTACTTC. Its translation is CAWSASFLEQYF.

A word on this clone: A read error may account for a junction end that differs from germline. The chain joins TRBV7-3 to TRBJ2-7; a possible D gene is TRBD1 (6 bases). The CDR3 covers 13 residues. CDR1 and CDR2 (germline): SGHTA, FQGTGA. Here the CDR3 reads CASSLRAGDTPLF. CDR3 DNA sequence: TGTGCCAGCAGCTTAAGAGCAGGGGACACACCTCTCTTC.

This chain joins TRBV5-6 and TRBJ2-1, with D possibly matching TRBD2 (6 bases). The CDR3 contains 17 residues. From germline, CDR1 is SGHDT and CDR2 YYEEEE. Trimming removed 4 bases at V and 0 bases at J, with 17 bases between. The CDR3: CASSPGLLTSSYNEQFF. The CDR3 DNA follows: TGTGCCAGCAGCCCGGGACTCCTAACGAGCTCCTACAATGAGCAGTTCTTC. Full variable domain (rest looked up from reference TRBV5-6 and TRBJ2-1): DAGVTQSPTHLIKTRGQQVTLRCSPKSGHDTVSWYQQALGQGPQFIFQYYEEEERQRGNFPDRFSGHQFPNYSSELNVNALLLGDSALYLCASSPGLLTSSYNEQFFGPGTRLTVL.

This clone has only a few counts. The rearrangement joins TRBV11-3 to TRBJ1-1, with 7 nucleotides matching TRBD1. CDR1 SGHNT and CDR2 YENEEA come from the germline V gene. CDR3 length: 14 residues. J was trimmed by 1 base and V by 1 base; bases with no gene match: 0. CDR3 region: CASSLGTGNTEAFF. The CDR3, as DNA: TGTGCCAGCAGCTTAGGGACAGGGAACACTGAAGCTTTCTTT.

The DNA of the CDR3 is TGTGCCAGCTCACCGCGACAGGGGGGCACTGAAGCTTTCTTT. It encodes CASSPRQGGTEAFF. V usage is TRBV18 and J usage is TRBJ1-1; 9 nucleotides align to TRBD1. This CDR3 has 14 amino acids. In germline, CDR1 is KGHSH, CDR2 LQKENI. The ends lost 3 bases at V and 4 bases at J; junction bases unmatched: 3.

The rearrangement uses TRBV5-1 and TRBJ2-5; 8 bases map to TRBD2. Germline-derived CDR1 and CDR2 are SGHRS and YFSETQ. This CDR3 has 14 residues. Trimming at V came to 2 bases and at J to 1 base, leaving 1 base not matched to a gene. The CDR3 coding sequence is TGCGCCAGCAGCTTTACTAGCGGCCAAGAGACCCAGTACTTC. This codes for CASSFTSGQETQYF.

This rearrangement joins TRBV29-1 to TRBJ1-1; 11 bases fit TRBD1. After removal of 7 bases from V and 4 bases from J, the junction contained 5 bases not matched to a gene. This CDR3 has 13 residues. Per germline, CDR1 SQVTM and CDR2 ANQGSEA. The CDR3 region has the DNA TGCAGCGGAGGACAGGGGGCAGGCACTGAAGCTTTCTTT. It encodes CSGGQGAGTEAFF.

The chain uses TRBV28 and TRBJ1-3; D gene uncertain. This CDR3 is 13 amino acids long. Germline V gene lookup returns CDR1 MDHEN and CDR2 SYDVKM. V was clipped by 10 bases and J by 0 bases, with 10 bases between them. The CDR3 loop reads CATIGSSGNTIYF. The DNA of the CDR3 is TGTGCCACCATAGGGAGCTCTGGAAACACCATATATTTT.

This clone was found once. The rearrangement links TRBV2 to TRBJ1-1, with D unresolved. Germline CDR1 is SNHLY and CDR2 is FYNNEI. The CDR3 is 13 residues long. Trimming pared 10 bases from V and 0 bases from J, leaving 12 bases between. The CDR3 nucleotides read TGTGCCACCACCTCGGAGCTGAACACTGAAGCTTTCTTT. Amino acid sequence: CATTSELNTEAFF.

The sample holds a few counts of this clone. As DNA, the CDR3 is TGTGCCAGCAGTGACGGGACATTGTTCTCGGTAGGAGAAAAACTGTTTTTT. Translation gives CASSDGTLFSVGEKLFF. The V gene is TRBV6-1, the J gene TRBJ1-4; a weak D match, TRBD1 (6 bases). CDR1 is MNHNS and CDR2 is SASEGT in the germline V gene. This CDR3 is built from 17 residues. V was trimmed by 3 bases and J by 8 bases, leaving 22 bases between them.